Shown below are 25 T cell receptor beta chains from a single sample sequenced in a study of cytomegalovirus exposure and HLA in healthy donors. 60 Vbeta and 13 Jbeta primers were used in PCR. Method: immunoSEQ multiplex PCR; TCRdb's copy keeps in-frame clones and lacks some. The data hold tens of thousands of clones, with approximately 80% observed a single time. The sequenced material came from PBMCs. Receptors were obtained from a woman between 40 and 55 years old in good health and CMV-seronegative.

The chain combines TRBV6-1 with TRBJ2-3; 13 positions match TRBD2. Germline V gene sequence: CDR1 MNHNS, CDR2 SASEGT. V shed 6 bases, J shed 4 bases, and the junction held 4 bases outside the gene matches. The CDR3 is 15 amino acids. Written as DNA, the CDR3 is TGTGCCAGCAGCGCACTAGCGGGAGGGCCAGATACGCAGTATTTT. Translating it yields CASSALAGGPDTQYF.

The chain carries TRBV27 and TRBJ2-3; tentatively, D is TRBD2 (6 bases). The germline CDR1 and CDR2 sequences are MNHEY and SMNVEV (reference sequence). V was trimmed by 6 bases and J by 5 bases, leaving 9 bases between them. This CDR3 spans 12 amino acids. The CDR3 nucleotides read TGTGCCAGCAGGCCGGGGGTAGATACGCAGTATTTT. Its protein product is CASRPGVDTQYF.

The CDR3 coding sequence is TGTGCCAGCAGACTAGCGGGGATGGGGGAGCAGTACTTC. Its protein product is CASRLAGMGEQYF. The V call is TRBV28, the J call TRBJ2-7; 10 nucleotides align to TRBD2. V lost 6 bases and J lost 7; bases outside the gene matches: 6. CDR1 is MDHEN, CDR2 SYDVKM, per germline. The CDR3 spans 13 residues.

This clone was seen once. The rearrangement uses TRBV28 and TRBJ1-1, with a possible D match to TRBD1 (6 bases). This CDR3 is built from 15 residues. Germline values: CDR1 MDHEN, CDR2 SYDVKM. V gave up 1 base and J gave up 10 bases, with 19 bases separating them. The CDR3 DNA is TGTGCCAGCAGTTTATTGGGAGGGGGATCAAGTTCAGCTTTCTTT. Its protein product is CASSLLGGGSSSAFF. Full variable domain (missing parts from reference TRBV28 and TRBJ1-1): DVKVTQSSRYLVKRTGEKVFLECVQDMDHENMFWYRQDPGLGLRLIYFSYDVKMKEKGDIPEGYSVSREKKERFSLILESASTNQTSMYLCASSLLGGGSSSAFFGQGTRLTVV.

Only one count was recorded for this clone. The chain carries TRBV5-1 and TRBJ2-3; the D is unclear. The CDR3 covers 15 residues. Trimming removed 2 bases at V and 1 base at J, with 11 bases between. Germline V gene sequence: CDR1 SGHRS, CDR2 YFSETQ. The DNA of the CDR3 is TGCGCCAGCAGCTTAGACTTTTATCGCACAGATACGCAGTATTTT. Translated: CASSLDFYRTDTQYF.

The V call is TRBV9, the J call TRBJ2-5, with D possibly TRBD1 on 6 matching bases. The J call may be mistaken, given a closer DNA end match to TRBJ2-7. This CDR3 is built from 13 residues. The germline V gene encodes CDR1 SGDLS and CDR2 YYNGEE. The CDR3 nucleotides read TGTGCCAGCAGCCCGGGACACCGCGGCGAGCAGTACTTC. Its translation: CASSPGHRGEQYF.

The chain links TRBV11-2 to TRBJ2-1, with D maybe TRBD2 (6 bases). V was shortened by 5 bases and J by 9 bases, with 20 bases between the two germline ends. From germline, CDR1 is SGHAT and CDR2 FQNNGV. The CDR3 contains 15 residues. This CDR3 reads CASSARLVSGSEQFF. The CDR3 coding sequence is TGTGCCAGCAGCGCCAGACTAGTTTCGGGGAGTGAGCAGTTCTTC.

This chain joins TRBV7-6 and TRBJ2-5; TRBD2 matches 8 bases. Germline-derived CDR1 and CDR2 are SGHVS and FNYEAQ. V shed 4 bases, J shed 4 bases, and the junction held 8 bases outside the gene matches. This CDR3 has 15 residues. The CDR3 loop is CASSYRAGGGETQYF. The CDR3 nucleotides are TGTGCCAGCAGCTATAGGGCGGGAGGAGGAGAGACCCAGTACTTC. The full variable domain, with the rest looked up from reference TRBV7-6 and TRBJ2-5, is GAGVSQSPRYKVTKRGQDVALRCDPISGHVSLYWYRQALGQGPEFLTYFNYEAQQDKSGLPNDRFSAERPEGSISTLTIQRTEQRDSAMYRCASSYRAGGGETQYFGPGTRLLVL.

The chain links TRBV21-1 to TRBJ1-2; whether TRBD1, the table's D call, matches the DNA was not checked. TRBV21-1 is marked as a pseudogene. CDR3 size: 13 residues. The DNA for the CDR3 is TGTGCCAGCAGCACCTTGGGCCATCTAGGCTACACCTTC. Translation: CASSTLGHLGYTF.

The chain carries TRBV4-3 and TRBJ1-4, with 7 nucleotides matching TRBD1. Germline CDR1 LGHNA, CDR2 YSLEER. With V trimmed by 4 bases and J by 6 bases, 5 bases remained unmatched. This CDR3 has 14 amino acids. CDR3 protein: CASSRHRGDEKLFF. The CDR3 DNA reads as TGCGCCAGCAGCCGCCACAGGGGTGATGAAAAACTGTTTTTT.

This rearrangement joins TRBV28 to TRBJ2-7, with TRBD2 matching over 12 bases. CDR3 length: 16 residues. Germline trimming cut 5 bases from V and 5 bases from J; bases unmatched to any gene: 10. CDR1 is MDHEN and CDR2 is SYDVKM in the germline V gene. This CDR3 reads CASSPLAGGPEDEQYF. In nucleotides, the CDR3 is TGTGCCAGCAGTCCCCTAGCGGGAGGGCCGGAGGACGAGCAGTACTTC.

In DNA form, the CDR3 reads TGTGCCAGTAGTATAGCTCGGTTTCCCGATGAGCAGTTCTTC. It yields the protein CASSIARFPDEQFF. The rearrangement uses TRBV19 and TRBJ2-1; D unclear. This CDR3 comprises 14 residues. Trimming took off 1 base at V and 8 bases at J, with 12 bases between the two ends. Germline-derived CDR1 and CDR2 are LNHDA and SQIVND (reference sequence).

The genes are TRBV7-3 and TRBJ2-1, with 8 positions matching TRBD2. Trimming at V came to 2 bases and at J to 3 bases, leaving 3 bases not matched to a gene. Looked up from germline, CDR1 is SGHTA and CDR2 is FQGTGA. This CDR3 region has 15 residues. The CDR3 DNA is TGTGCCAGCAGCTTACTAGCGGGCGACTACAATGAGCAGTTCTTC. Amino acid sequence: CASSLLAGDYNEQFF.

The chain joins TRBV5-4 to TRBJ1-2, with 10 bases lining up with TRBD1. With V trimmed by 5 bases and J by 0 bases, 10 bases remained unmatched. Germline CDR1 reads SGHNT; CDR2 reads YYREEE (reference sequence). There are 17 residues in the CDR3. The CDR3 protein is CASSNPGQGTTNYGYTF. The DNA for the CDR3 is TGTGCCAGCAGTAATCCGGGACAGGGGACGACTAACTATGGCTACACCTTC.

The CDR3 spells CASSLTSGRSDTQYF. DNA of the CDR3: TGCGCCAGCAGCCTGACTAGCGGGAGGTCGGATACGCAGTATTTT. The chain links TRBV4-1 to TRBJ2-3, with 13 bases fitting TRBD2. The CDR3 has 15 residues. Germline V gene lookup returns CDR1 MGHRA and CDR2 YSYEKL. V shed 4 bases and J 6 bases; nucleotides not matched to a gene: 4.

V usage is TRBV6-1 and J usage is TRBJ1-3; the D gene is possibly TRBD1 (6 bases). Per germline, CDR1 MNHNS and CDR2 SASEGT. The CDR3 length is 18 residues. V gave up 3 bases and J gave up 0 bases, with 18 bases separating them. For the CDR3, the DNA is TGTGCCAGCAGTGATTTTCAGGGACACTATTCCTCTGGAAACACCATATATTTT. This gives the protein CASSDFQGHYSSGNTIYF.

The chain couples TRBV28 to TRBJ1-2, with 7 bases identical to TRBD1. Germline V gene data show CDR1 as MDHEN and CDR2 as SYDVKM. The ends lost 5 bases at V and 7 bases at J; junction bases unmatched: 10. The CDR3 is 14 amino acids. DNA of the CDR3: TGTGCCAGCAGTCCTCACCGCCCAGGGGGTGGCTACACCTTC. Translated: CASSPHRPGGGYTF.

This chain joins TRBV5-4 and TRBJ1-1, with D perhaps matching TRBD1 (6 bases). The CDR3 covers 15 residues. Trimming pared 4 bases from V and 1 base from J, leaving 14 bases between. Germline CDR1 reads SGHNT; CDR2 reads YYREEE (reference sequence). CDR3 residues: CASSIGQLANTEAFF. The CDR3 DNA follows: TGTGCCAGCAGCATAGGACAGCTTGCGAACACTGAAGCTTTCTTT. The full variable domain, completed using reference TRBV5-4 and TRBJ1-1, is ETGVTQSPTHLIKTRGQQVTLRCSSQSGHNTVSWYQQALGQGPQFIFQYYREEENGRGNFPPRFSGLQFPNYSSELNVNALELDDSALYLCASSIGQLANTEAFFGQGTRLTVV.

This clone was picked up one time. This chain uses TRBV11-2 with TRBJ2-7, with D uncertain. The CDR3 spans 13 residues. Trimming removed 4 bases at V and 3 bases at J, with 10 bases between. Looked up from germline, CDR1 is SGHAT and CDR2 is FQNNGV. In DNA, the CDR3 is TGTGCCAGCAGCTCCCTTCGGGTCTACGAGCAGTACTTC. Amino acid sequence: CASSSLRVYEQYF.

The chain recombines TRBV27 with TRBJ2-5, with TRBD2 identical over 7 bases. V gave up 2 bases and J gave up 4 bases; unmatched junction bases: 4. Germline V gene lookup returns CDR1 MNHEY and CDR2 SMNVEV (reference sequence). This CDR3 spans 14 amino acids. The CDR3 sequence is CASSLAGVPETQYF. CDR3 nucleotides: TGTGCCAGCAGTTTAGCGGGAGTCCCAGAGACCCAGTACTTC.

The chain combines TRBV29-1 with TRBJ1-1, with 7 bases that match TRBD1. Germline trimming cut 1 base from V and 4 bases from J; bases unmatched to any gene: 3. Germline CDR1 reads SQVTM; CDR2 reads ANQGSEA. This CDR3 is 13 amino acids long. This CDR3 is CSVEARGSTEAFF. CDR3 DNA sequence: TGCAGCGTTGAAGCCAGGGGGAGCACTGAAGCTTTCTTT.

V is TRBV7-3 and J is TRBJ1-1; the D is unclear. This CDR3 has 13 amino acids. The V and J ends lost 3 bases and 1 base respectively, with 6 bases between them. Germline V gene data show CDR1 as SGHTA and CDR2 as FQGTGA. The DNA for the CDR3 is TGTGCCAGCAGCTTCAGGCCGAACACTGAAGCTTTCTTT. Protein product: CASSFRPNTEAFF.

The V and J genes are TRBV5-1 and TRBJ2-7; 7 bases align to TRBD2. Germline V CDR1 and CDR2: SGHRS, YFSETQ. The CDR3 is 15 amino acids. The junction had 9 bases not matched to a gene; V was cut back by 0 bases and J by 6 bases. The chain's CDR3 is CASSLGGGGLREQYF. In DNA form, the CDR3 reads TGCGCCAGCAGCTTGGGAGGCGGGGGATTGCGCGAGCAGTACTTC.

This rearrangement joins TRBV2 to TRBJ1-1; D is perhaps TRBD1 (5 bases). CDR1 and CDR2 from the germline V gene are SNHLY and FYNNEI. With 3 bases removed from V and 4 bases from J, the gap between germline ends came to 6 bases. The CDR3 length is 12 residues. The CDR3 sequence: CASSDRATEAFF. The CDR3 region has the DNA TGTGCCAGCAGTGACAGGGCCACTGAAGCTTTCTTT.

The chain combines TRBV27 with TRBJ1-4, with D unresolved. Germline CDR1 and CDR2: MNHEY and SMNVEV (reference sequence). There are 17 residues in the CDR3. Deletions cut 3 bases from V and 2 bases from J, with 16 bases between. The CDR3 here is CASSLPLGGSTNEKLFF. The CDR3, as DNA: TGTGCCAGCAGTTTGCCTCTGGGAGGAAGCACTAATGAAAAACTGTTTTTT.